This T cell receptor beta chain comes out of a study of CD8 T cells in Susac syndrome. In germline, CDR1 is LNHNV, CDR2 YYDKDF (reference sequence). CDR3 length: 14 amino acids. V lost 0 bases, J lost 4 bases, and 7 bases lay in between. RNA amounts of roughly 0.45 to 1 ug underwent reverse transcription with random hexamers. An immunoSEQ multiplex PCR amplified TCR beta CDR3 over 54 Vbeta and 13 Jbeta. TCRdb re-called the immunoSEQ multiplex PCR reads through MiXCR, storing one row per CDR3 protein. The sample lists under 550,000 distinct CDR3 sequences, around 85% occurring once. This clonotype appeared once. Antigen unknown. The study's findings and limits: Regarding the TCR sequencing and HLA analysis, the study admitted that a relatively small number of individuals were involved.

CD8+ and CD4+ T cells from blood underwent TCR beta sequencing. This TCR came from a human donor with multiple sclerosis. V gene TRBV15 combines with J gene TRBJ1-5; D may be TRBD1 (5 bases). The sequenced material came from CD8+ T cells from PBMCs. The DNA of the CDR3 is TGTGCCACCAGCAGAGACAGGGAAAATCAGCCCCAGCATTTT. Translated, it gives CATSRDRENQPQHF.